This T cell receptor beta chain was obtained from a study of T-cell memory formation after mild COVID-19. Via MiXCR, TCRdb re-called the 5' RACE reads, giving one row per CDR3 protein. This table holds about 350,000 distinct CDR3 sequences, roughly an eighth found once. Per the germline V gene, CDR1 is SGHTA and CDR2 is FQGTGA. The CDR3 sequence is 15 residues long. Trimming cost V 0 bases and J 2 bases, with 9 bases left between them. Sequenced input: PBMCs or a T cell subset sorted from them (not recorded which). This clonotype was sampled from a man between 18 and 35 years old who had mild COVID-19 (a few samples of this study predate the infection). Cell type and time point are not known. The chain employs TRBV7-3 and TRBJ2-3, with a weak D call TRBD2 (6 bases). CDR3 DNA: TGTGCCAGCAGCTTAACTGCGGGGCCCACAGATACGCAGTATTTT. It translates to CASSLTAGPTDTQYF.